The rows below give T cell receptor beta chains drawn from one sample of a study of identical twins. TCRdb reanalysed the 5' RACE reads using MiXCR and keeps one entry per CDR3 protein. The sample yields some 760,000 distinct CDR3 sequences, about 18% seen once. The same data also contributed to another study, on T cells expressing NK-cell markers.

Sequencing used PBMCs. These TCRs come from a woman younger than 35 in good health. The conserved cysteine and the conserved F or W are not part of the CDR3 here. Each record gives: clone size, V gene, J gene, CDR3 protein. Clone size is not always given. Where it is, it says once, few, many or a class for expanded clones.

>-|TRBV15|TRBJ2-7
ATSRDTEYEQY
>many|TRBV12-3/TRBV12-4|TRBJ2-1
ASSLGRERYNEQF
>-|TRBV7-8|TRBJ2-3
ASRGERMTDTQY
>few|TRBV5-1|TRBJ2-3
ASSTNSGTSTDTQY
>few|TRBV12-3/TRBV12-4|TRBJ1-1
ASTRGEGAYNTEAF
>-|TRBV12-3/TRBV12-4|TRBJ2-7
ASSQEDREDAEQY
>few|TRBV5-1|TRBJ2-7
ASGSGPTYEQY
>-|TRBV6-2/TRBV6-3|TRBJ2-1
ASRSRTIYNEQF
>few|TRBV3-1|TRBJ2-7
ASSQDPSGGTYEQY
>-|TRBV7-8|TRBJ1-1
ASSFATLNTEAF
>few|TRBV27|TRBJ2-1
ASSLKPGTHNEQF
>few|TRBV5-1|TRBJ2-7
ASSWGSTSGRAGEQY
>-|TRBV7-2|TRBJ2-7
ASSLGGGTGEQY
>many|TRBV29-1|TRBJ2-5
SVLTGEGETQY
>-|TRBV6-1|TRBJ2-5
ASSTRVTVQETQY
>many|TRBV20-1|TRBJ2-7
SARQGGGAHYEQY
>few|TRBV10-1|TRBJ2-5
ASSDNPETQY
>-|TRBV3-1|TRBJ2-7
ASSHSPRMGTYEQY
>-|TRBV20-1|TRBJ2-5
SATQKLGTGLSQY
>-|TRBV10-3|TRBJ2-5
AISGEGETQY
>few|TRBV11-2|TRBJ2-2
ASSLGLAGAERNTGELF
>few|TRBV29-1|TRBJ2-7
SAGTGANYEQY
>-|TRBV7-6|TRBJ2-1
ASSLASRETSWSYNEQF
>once|TRBV4-1|TRBJ1-2
ASSQGTGIYGYT
>few|TRBV27|TRBJ2-5
ASSPGIPQETQY
>few|TRBV6-1|TRBJ2-1
ASSYSAHSLRPYNEQF